This record concerns one T cell receptor beta chain sequence. Its specificity is not known. The sample belongs to a study of T cell responses to AZD1222 COVID-19 vaccine. Study-level information: Pooled in the analysis were second doses at about 4 or about 12 weeks. Study-wide results and caveats: Compared with day 0, the breadth and depth of the Spike-specific TCR repertoire rose significantly after two doses of AZD1222. Donors were mostly white British, more females; clonal diversity possibly underestimated.

The CDR3 has 15 amino acids. The V gene end was trimmed by 5 bases and the J gene end by 10 bases; junction bases not matched to a gene: 12. The germline V gene encodes CDR1 SGHAT and CDR2 FQNNGV. Method: immunoSEQ multiplex PCR; TCRdb's copy keeps in-frame clones and lacks some. The sample has under 150,000 clones, 85% to 90% seen once. This material consisted of peripheral blood, taken on day 0 of AZD1222 vaccination. The clonotype comes from an adult in good health. This sequence joins TRBV11-2 and TRBJ1-5; 9 nucleotides line up with TRBD1. In DNA, the CDR3 is TGTGCCAGCAGCCTCAAACAGGGGGCGCTTGTCCCCCAGCATTTT. Translating it yields CASSLKQGALVPQHF.